Each of the 6 T cell receptor beta chains below was sequenced from the same sample in a study of read filtering for tumor transcriptome and immune sequencing. Molecular barcoded adaptors covering alpha/delta and beta/gamma chains were used on about 0.4 ug RNA. TCRdb re-analysed the reads in MiXCR, keeping a single row per CDR3 protein. The sample includes 45,000 to 50,000 distinct CDR3 sequences, about 12% of them seen just once. Sequencing was done on a sample of a population of CD138-negative cells sorted from bone marrow. These receptors were collected from a donor aged 40 or over with multiple myeloma.

This clonotype was found many times. This chain joins TRBV7-8 and TRBJ2-5, with TRBD1 matching over 9 bases. This CDR3 is 14 amino acids long. The germline gives CDR1 SGHVS, CDR2 FQNEAQ. The ends lost 5 bases at V and 3 bases at J; junction bases unmatched: 4. The CDR3 loop reads CASSRGTGKETQYF. DNA for the CDR3: TGTGCCAGCAGCCGGGGGACAGGGAAAGAGACCCAGTACTTC.

The V and J genes are TRBV18 and TRBJ2-3; possibly TRBD1 for D (5 bases). V was shortened by 6 bases and J by 0 bases, with 16 bases between the two germline ends. The CDR3 consists of 16 residues. The V gene's germline CDR1 is KGHSH and CDR2 LQKENI. The CDR3 loop reads CASSLGQRRSTDTQYF. CDR3 bases: TGTGCCAGCTCCTTAGGACAACGGAGAAGCACAGATACGCAGTATTTT.

In its sample, this clonotype was seen many times. In DNA, the CDR3 is TGCAGCGCGGGGGGAGGCAGGGGCGTGAACACTGAAGCTTTCTTT. Amino acids: CSAGGGRGVNTEAFF. The chain links TRBV29-1 to TRBJ1-1; a possible D gene is TRBD1 (6 bases). The CDR3 is 15 residues long. CDR1 and CDR2 (germline): SQVTM, ANQGSEA. Trimming stripped 7 bases from V and 0 bases from J, with 18 bases between.

The table lists this clonotype with many counts. V usage is TRBV11-2 and J usage is TRBJ1-1; 8 bases are shared with TRBD1. This CDR3 contains 16 residues. V was pared by 5 bases and J by 5 bases, with 13 bases of the junction left unmatched. Germline V lookup: CDR1 SGHAT, CDR2 FQNNGV. CDR3 loop: CASSPRDRTRGTEAFF. Written as DNA, the CDR3 is TGTGCCAGCAGCCCCCGGGACAGGACCCGAGGAACTGAAGCTTTCTTT.

This clonotype occurred many times. The chain couples TRBV4-1 to TRBJ2-7; 13 bases are shared with TRBD2. Germline CDR1 reads MGHRA; CDR2 reads YSYEKL. The V and J ends lost 0 bases and 6 bases, in that order; junction bases with no gene match: 5. The CDR3 totals 16 residues. CDR3 region: CASSQDRGLAGIEQYF. DNA of the CDR3: TGCGCCAGCAGCCAAGATCGGGGACTAGCGGGAATCGAGCAGTACTTC.

This clonotype was detected ten times or more. The rearrangement links TRBV6-6 to TRBJ1-1; D gene uncertain. CDR3 length: 15 residues. The V end was cut by 2 bases, the J end by 4 bases, with 14 bases between. CDR1 is MNHNY, CDR2 SVGAGI, per germline (reference sequence). This CDR3 reads CASSYPLEGSTEAFF. The CDR3 nucleotides read TGTGCCAGCAGTTACCCCCTGGAGGGAAGCACTGAAGCTTTCTTT.